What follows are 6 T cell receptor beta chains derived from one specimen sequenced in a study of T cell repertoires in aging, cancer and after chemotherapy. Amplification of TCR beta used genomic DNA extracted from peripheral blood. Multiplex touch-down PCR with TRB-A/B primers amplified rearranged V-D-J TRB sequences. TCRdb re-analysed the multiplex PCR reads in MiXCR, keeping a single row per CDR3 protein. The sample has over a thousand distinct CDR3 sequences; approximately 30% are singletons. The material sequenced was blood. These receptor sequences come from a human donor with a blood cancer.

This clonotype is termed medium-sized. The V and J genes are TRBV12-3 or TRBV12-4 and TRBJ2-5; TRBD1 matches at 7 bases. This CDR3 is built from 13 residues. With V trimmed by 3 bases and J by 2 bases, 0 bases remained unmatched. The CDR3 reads CASSLGQQETQYF. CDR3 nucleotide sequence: TGTGCCAGCAGTTTGGGACAGCAAGAGACCCAGTACTTC.

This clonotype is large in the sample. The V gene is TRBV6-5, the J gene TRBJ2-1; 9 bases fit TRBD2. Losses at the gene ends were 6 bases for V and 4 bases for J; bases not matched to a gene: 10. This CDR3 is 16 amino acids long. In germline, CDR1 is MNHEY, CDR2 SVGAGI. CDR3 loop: CASSPIAGVSYNEQFF. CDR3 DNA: TGTGCCAGCAGCCCTATAGCGGGAGTGTCTTACAATGAGCAGTTCTTC.

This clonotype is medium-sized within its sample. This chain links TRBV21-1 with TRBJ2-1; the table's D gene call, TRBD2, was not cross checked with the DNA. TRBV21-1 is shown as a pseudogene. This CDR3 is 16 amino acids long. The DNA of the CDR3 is TGTGCCAGCAGCATTCTCCGGCCTAGCGGGAGTAATGAGCAGTTCTTC. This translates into CASSILRPSGSNEQFF.

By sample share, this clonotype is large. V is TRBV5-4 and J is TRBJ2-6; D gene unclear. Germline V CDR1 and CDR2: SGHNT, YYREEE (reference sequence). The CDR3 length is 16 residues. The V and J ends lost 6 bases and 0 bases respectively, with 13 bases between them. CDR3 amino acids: CASTPDGDSGANVLTF. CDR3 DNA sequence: TGTGCCAGCACCCCGGACGGCGACTCTGGGGCCAACGTCCTGACTTTC. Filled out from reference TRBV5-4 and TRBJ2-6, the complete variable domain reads ETGVTQSPTHLIKTRGQQVTLRCSSQSGHNTVSWYQQALGQGPQFIFQYYREEENGRGNFPPRFSGLQFPNYSSELNVNALELDDSALYLCASTPDGDSGANVLTFGAGSRLTVL.

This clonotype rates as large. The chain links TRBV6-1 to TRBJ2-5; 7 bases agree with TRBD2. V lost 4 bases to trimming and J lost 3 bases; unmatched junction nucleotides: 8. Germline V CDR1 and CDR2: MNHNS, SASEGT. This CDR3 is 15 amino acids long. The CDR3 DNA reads TGTGCCAGCAGTGGGGGCGGGAGCGGGGAAGAGACCCAGTACTTC. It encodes CASSGGGSGEETQYF.

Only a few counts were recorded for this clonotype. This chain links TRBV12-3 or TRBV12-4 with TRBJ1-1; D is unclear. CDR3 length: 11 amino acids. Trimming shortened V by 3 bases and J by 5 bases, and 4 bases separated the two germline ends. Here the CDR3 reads CASSLGTEAFF. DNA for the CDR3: TGTGCCAGCAGTTTGGGTACTGAAGCTTTCTTT.